This TCR beta chain emerged from a study of blood T cells in healthy people across ages (dated by TCRdb to the mid-2010s). Context from the whole study: In model experiments, template switching captured roughly one uniquely barcoded TCR beta cDNA molecule for every two T cells. Age-related changes in TCR beta repertoire diversity were measured in the study by deep sequencing normalized with unique cDNA molecular identifiers. To avoid experimental bias, donors of different ages were randomly spread across the sequencing lanes. Donors were grouped into four age groups: young (average about 15 years), middle-aged (39), aged (62) and long-lived (just over 80). For two donors (one aged 18 to 29 and one aged 80 or older), the study analyzed two additional independent replicas of 1 million unique cDNA reads from the same blood draw.

Findings and caveats that apply to the study as a whole: Because donor CMV infection status was unknown, age-related changes in expanded clonotypes were potentially confounded. The long-lived group showed more naive CD4+ T cells, fewer expanded clones and increased TCR diversity than the aged group, suggesting age selection. A strong correlation was found between observed TCR beta diversity and the percentage of naive T cells measured by flow cytometry. Because profiling used bulk unsorted PBMCs, naive and antigen-experienced compartments could not be compared conclusively. As age increased, observed TCR beta diversity per million T cells dropped in a roughly linear way, and a significant reduction was already evident by age roughly 40. Estimates of total diversity based on one million sequenced T cells were considered lower bounds and underestimates.

The CDR3 has 19 amino acids, counting the end cysteine and phenylalanine. The kept DNA is CDR3 alone, 57 bases in frame from the first base. Trimming removed 5 bases from V and 0 bases from J; the gene matches leave 10 bases unexplained. Looking up the germline V gene yields CDR1 KGHDR and CDR2 SFDVKD. The library was prepared using 5' RACE. Sequencing instrument: Illumina HiSeq 2500. A second about 7 to 11 cycle PCR used a sample-barcoded 5' primer and a J-beta primer mix. A template-switch 5' adaptor carrying 12 random nucleotides introduced a unique molecular identifier onto each TCR beta cDNA molecule. Each sample yielded at least 3 million CDR3-containing paired-end reads. All of the RNA was converted into first-strand cDNA using the Mint cDNA synthesis kit, with a TRBC-specific oligonucleotide serving as the primer. Following uracil-DNA glycosylase treatment, a first 18-cycle PCR with universal primers M1SS and BC2_uni_R was performed on all cDNA. Under the source paper's analysis protocol: For normalization, 1 million high-quality reads were randomly selected from each sample, with every read carrying a distinct molecular identifier. Reads with shared molecular identifiers were discarded instead of being binned into consensus sequences. MiTCR, run with a Q25 quality threshold and the strictest error-elimination algorithm, handled CDR3 identification, clonotype clustering and error correction. A nonparametric unseen species model with Euler transformation was used to estimate lower-bound total TCR beta diversity. The raw public reads went through TCRdb reprocessing: fastp at Q25, MiXCR clone calling, in-frame beta chains kept. Under each unique CDR3 protein, matching rows form one entry showing the most common genes and DNA. The V and J calls and clone size are TCRdb's, not the authors'. The sample has fewer than 900,000 distinct CDR3 sequences on record, roughly 35% of them singletons. Together, the top ten hold 10% to 15% of the sample.

The donors were roughly 39 Caucasian individuals from Russia, aged about 6 to 100 years, who were systemically healthy. Ten milliliters of peripheral blood were drawn from each donor into EDTA-treated Vacutainer tubes. PBMCs were isolated by Ficoll-Paque density-gradient centrifugation, with at least 6.5 million obtained per sample. Trizol reagent was used to extract total RNA from PBMCs, with at least 5.5 micrograms per sample. For every donor, an aliquot of PBMCs went through flow cytometry to measure the percentages of naive CD45RAhigh/CD27high T cells. This clonotype was found a few times. Its antigen is unknown. No quality values exist for individual bases; no much larger clone is one base distant.

The TCR sequence derives from a man aged 18 to 35 in good health. Sequencing input: blood. Recombination joined TRBV24-1 with TRBJ2-3; 13 bases in the middle match TRBD2. The DNA reads as follows: TGTGCCACCAGTGCGGTAAGCGGGACTAGCGGGGCTAGCACAGATACGCAGTATTTT. This is translated as CATSAVSGTSGASTDTQYF.